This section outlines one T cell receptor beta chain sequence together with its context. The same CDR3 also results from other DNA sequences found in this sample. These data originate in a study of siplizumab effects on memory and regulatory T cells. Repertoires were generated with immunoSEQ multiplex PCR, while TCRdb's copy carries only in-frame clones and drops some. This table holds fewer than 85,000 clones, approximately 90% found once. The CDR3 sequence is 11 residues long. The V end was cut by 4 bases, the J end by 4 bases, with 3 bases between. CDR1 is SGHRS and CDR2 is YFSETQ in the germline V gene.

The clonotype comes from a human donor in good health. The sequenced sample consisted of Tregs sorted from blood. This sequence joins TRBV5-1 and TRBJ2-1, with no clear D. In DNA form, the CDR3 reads TGCGCCAGCAGCCTTTACAATGAGCAGTTCTTC. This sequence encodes CASSLYNEQFF. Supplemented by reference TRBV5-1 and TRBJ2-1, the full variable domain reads KAGVTQTPRYLIKTRGQQVTLSCSPISGHRSVSWYQQTPGQGLQFLFEYFSETQRNKGNFPGRFSGRQFSNSRSEMNVSTLELGDSALYLCASSLYNEQFFGPGTRLTVL.